This TCR beta chain is from a study of blood T cell repertoires in COVID-19. Study-level information: Samples representing acute and convalescent COVID-19 were sourced from the United States, Italy and Spain.

Clinical history as reported by participants underpinned cohort assignment. There are 15 residues in the CDR3. In the original analysis: Amplifying reference gene primers gave estimates of nucleated cell counts. Assay used: immunoSEQ multiplex PCR; TCRdb lists only in-frame clones, some missing. The V and J calls and clone size come from that table; D and trimming were worked out from the DNA. The table lists 200,000 to 250,000 clones, around 84% of them singletons, with roughly 20% in the top ten. Sequenced material: PBMCs or T cells enriched from blood (not recorded which). This chain links TRBV21-1 with TRBJ1-5; the DNA was not compared with TRBD1, the D call given in the table. TRBV21-1 is reported as a pseudogene. The receptor was derived from a man aged 35 to 55 who had recovered from COVID-19. The CDR3 DNA sequence: TGTGCCAGCGGGGGACAGGGGCCTTCTTGGCAGCCCCAGCATTTT. Its translation: CASGGQGPSWQPQHF.